The subject of this entry is one TCR beta chain. This sample is part of a study of shared clonotypes between healthy human individuals. Study-wide context: CD8 memory received one plate per donor, CD8 naive two, CD4 memory three and CD4 naive three.

Genomic DNA (from each subset) was split evenly across several immunoSEQ plates. In the original processing: ImmunoSEQ gave junction-only sequences without quality scores, so filtering differed. Here immunoSEQ multiplex PCR was the method, and the copy in TCRdb shows in-frame clones only, minus some. Clone size and the V and J calls come from that table; the DNA yielded D and trimming. Of roughly 2.1 million clones in the sample, about 93% were seen once. CD45RO-negative cells were positively selected for CCR7, leaving out terminally differentiated effector memory CD45RA+ cells. The receptor was isolated from a young man in good health. Some clones in this sample may be carry-over from other donors' samples. The sample comprised naive CD8+ T cells from PBMCs.

The CDR3 is CASSLGDRGEQFF. The DNA of the CDR3 is TGTGCCAGCAGCTTAGGGGACAGGGGTGAGCAGTTCTTC. The chain carries TRBV5-5 and TRBJ2-1, with TRBD1 identical over 10 bases. This CDR3 has 13 amino acids. V lost 2 bases to trimming and J lost 9 bases; unmatched junction nucleotides: 2. CDR1 SGHKS and CDR2 YYEKEE come from the germline V gene (reference sequence). The full variable domain, with the rest looked up from reference TRBV5-5 and TRBJ2-1, is DAGVTQSPTHLIKTRGQQVTLRCSPISGHKSVSWYQQVLGQGPQFIFQYYEKEERGRGNFPDRFSARQFPNYSSELNVNALLLGDSALYLCASSLGDRGEQFFGPGTRLTVL.